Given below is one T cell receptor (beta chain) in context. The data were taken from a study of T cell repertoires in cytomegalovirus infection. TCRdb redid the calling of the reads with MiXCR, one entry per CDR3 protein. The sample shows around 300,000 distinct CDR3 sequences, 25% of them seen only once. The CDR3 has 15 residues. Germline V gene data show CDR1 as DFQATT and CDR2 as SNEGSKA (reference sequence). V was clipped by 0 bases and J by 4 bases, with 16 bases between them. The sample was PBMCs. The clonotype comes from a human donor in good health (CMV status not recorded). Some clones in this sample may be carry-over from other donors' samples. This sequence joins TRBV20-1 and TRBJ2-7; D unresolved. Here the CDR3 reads CSARDRVGINYEQYF. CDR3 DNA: TGCAGTGCTAGAGATCGGGTCGGAATTAATTACGAGCAGTACTTC.